The T cell receptor beta chain described here comes from a study of OX40 agonist ivuxolimab in advanced cancers. Study information: Hepatocellular carcinoma, melanoma, renal cell or head and neck cancer was diagnosed in the dose-escalation patients. A mean age of roughly 66 years, range roughly 20 to 79, was recorded, and around 85% were male.

Notes on the study in general: The investigators did not determine what antigen specificity the expanded peripheral T cells had. At doses 0.1 to 3.0 mg/kg, CD4+ and CD8+ clones expanded.

Germline CDR1 reads ENHRY; CDR2 reads SYGVKD. CDR3 length: 15 residues. Unmatched junction bases numbered 10, after V lost 0 bases and J lost 12 bases. Of note for this clone: Antigen specificity is unknown.

Produced via immunoSEQ multiplex PCR; TCRdb's table is partial and in-frame only. This table holds about 59,000 clones, approximately 87% found once. The sample was CD4+ or CD8+ T cells sorted from blood, taken in a trial of the OX40 agonist ivuxolimab. This chain uses TRBV10-3 with TRBJ1-4; 7 bases map to TRBD1. The receptor was derived from an adult with an advanced solid tumor such as melanoma, head and neck, liver or kidney cancer. The CDR3 spells CAISESGDSARELFF. CDR3 in DNA: TGTGCCATCAGTGAGTCAGGGGACAGCGCCCGGGAACTGTTTTTT.